These T cell receptor beta chains were read from a single sample in a study of blood T cell repertoires in COVID-19. Repertoires were generated with immunoSEQ multiplex PCR, while TCRdb's copy carries only in-frame clones and drops some. The sample records fewer than 50,000 clones, roughly 85% being singletons. Sequenced: peripheral blood. Receptors originate from a man between 65 and 85 years old with acute or convalescent COVID-19. CDR3s include the opening cysteine and the closing phenylalanine or tryptophan. A D gene is named only where the DNA matches it firmly. Clone size is stated in some rows and not others, as once, few, many or a class when expanded.

J: TRBJ1-1; V: TRBV6-5; size: -; D: -; CDR3: CASSTPLGPEAFF; DNA: TGTGCCAGCAGTACCCCCCTGGGCCCTGAAGCTTTCTTT
J: TRBJ2-7; V: TRBV7-3; size: -; D: TRBD1; CDR3: CASSPGDRGAYEQYF; DNA: TGTGCCAGCAGTCCAGGCGACAGGGGGGCCTACGAGCAGTACTTC
J: TRBJ1-5; V: TRBV6-1; size: -; D: TRBD1; CDR3: CASSDRGRSASNQPQHF; DNA: TGTGCCAGCAGTGACAGGGGGCGATCGGCGAGCAATCAGCCCCAGCATTTT
J: TRBJ1-4; V: TRBV16; size: -; D: -; CDR3: CASSQSQGEKLFF; DNA: TGTGCCAGCAGCCAATCCCAGGGGGAAAAACTGTTTTTT
J: TRBJ2-7; V: TRBV5-1; size: -; D: TRBD2; CDR3: CASSSTPSGGSSSYEQYF; DNA: TGCGCCAGCAGCTCAACCCCTAGCGGGGGGTCCAGCTCCTACGAGCAGTACTTC
J: TRBJ1-2; V: TRBV5-6; size: once; D: TRBD1; CDR3: CASSPIGQGVGGYTF; DNA: TGTGCCAGCAGCCCAATCGGACAGGGTGTTGGTGGCTACACCTTC
J: TRBJ2-7; V: TRBV7-8; size: -; D: TRBD2; CDR3: CASSFSGSGSGEQYF; DNA: TGTGCCAGCAGCTTTTCAGGTAGCGGGTCCGGGGAGCAGTACTTC
J: TRBJ2-3; V: TRBV20-1; size: -; D: TRBD2; CDR3: CSASTPGLAGVIDTQYF; DNA: TGCAGTGCTAGTACGCCGGGACTAGCGGGAGTTATAGATACGCAGTATTTT
J: TRBJ1-6; V: TRBV6-5; size: -; D: TRBD1; CDR3: CASRDRVRDSPLHF; DNA: TGTGCCAGCAGGGACAGGGTTAGGGATTCACCCCTCCACTTT
J: TRBJ2-7; V: TRBV5-1; size: -; D: TRBD2; CDR3: CASSARGSGSAYEQYF; DNA: TGCGCCAGCAGCGCCCGGGGAAGCGGGAGTGCCTACGAGCAGTACTTC
J: TRBJ2-1; V: TRBV24-1; size: -; D: TRBD1; CDR3: CATSDATGVSYNEQFF; DNA: TGTGCCACCAGTGACGCAACAGGGGTCTCCTACAATGAGCAGTTCTTC
J: TRBJ2-1; V: TRBV10-3; size: -; D: TRBD2; CDR3: CAIKGLAGESTYNEQFF; DNA: TGTGCCATCAAAGGCCTTGCGGGAGAGTCTACCTACAATGAGCAGTTCTTC
J: TRBJ1-2; V: TRBV6-5; size: -; D: -; CDR3: CASSFDSGLYGYTF; DNA: TGTGCCAGCAGTTTTGACTCAGGGCTCTATGGCTACACCTTC
J: TRBJ2-1; V: TRBV30; size: -; D: -; CDR3: CAWSSPFSYNEQFF; DNA: TGTGCCTGGAGTTCCCCTTTCTCCTACAATGAGCAGTTCTTC
J: TRBJ2-7; V: TRBV30; size: few; D: TRBD2; CDR3: CAWSLFGTSGRYEQYF; DNA: TGTGCCTGGAGTCTGTTCGGGACTAGCGGACGCTACGAGCAGTACTTC
J: TRBJ2-3; V: TRBV9; size: -; D: TRBD2; CDR3: CASSDTSGTDTQYF; DNA: TGTGCCAGCAGCGACACTAGCGGAACAGATACGCAGTATTTT
J: TRBJ2-3; V: TRBV6-2/TRBV6-3; size: few; D: TRBD2; CDR3: CASSLGLVDTQYF; DNA: TGTGCCAGCAGTTTGGGACTAGTAGATACGCAGTATTTT
J: TRBJ2-7; V: TRBV30; size: -; D: TRBD2; CDR3: CAWSVLSGGDEQYF; DNA: TGTGCCTGGAGTGTACTTTCGGGGGGGGACGAGCAGTACTTC
J: TRBJ2-7; V: TRBV3-1/TRBV3-2; size: -; D: -; CDR3: CASSQGRREQYF; DNA: TGTGCCAGCAGCCAGGGGCGGCGGGAGCAGTACTTC
J: TRBJ2-3; V: TRBV2; size: -; D: -; CDR3: CAIWGQGRDTQYF; DNA: TGTGCCATCTGGGGGCAGGGCCGGGATACGCAGTATTTT
J: TRBJ1-2; V: TRBV19; size: few; D: -; CDR3: CASSDVSRGYGYTF; DNA: TGTGCCAGTAGTGATGTGAGTAGGGGATATGGCTACACCTTC
J: TRBJ1-4; V: TRBV11-2; size: -; D: -; CDR3: CASSLGRYNEKLFF; DNA: TGTGCCAGCAGCTTAGGCAGGTATAATGAAAAACTGTTTTTT
J: TRBJ1-1; V: TRBV6-1; size: -; D: -; CDR3: CASSEVIGEKAFF; DNA: TGTGCCAGCAGTGAAGTGATAGGGGAAAAAGCTTTCTTT
J: TRBJ1-1; V: TRBV28; size: -; D: TRBD1; CDR3: CASSFLGLGTGGGNTEAFF; DNA: TGTGCCAGCAGTTTTTTAGGATTGGGGACAGGGGGCGGGAACACTGAAGCTTTCTTT
J: TRBJ2-3; V: TRBV5-1; size: once; D: -; CDR3: CASSPPRQGGTDTQYF; DNA: TGCGCCAGCAGCCCCCCGCGGCAGGGGGGAACAGATACGCAGTATTTT
J: TRBJ2-1; V: TRBV7-2; size: -; D: -; CDR3: CASSPVDLEGQFF; DNA: TGTGCCAGCAGCCCCGTCGATTTGGAGGGGCAGTTCTTC
J: TRBJ2-5; V: TRBV11-3; size: -; D: TRBD2; CDR3: CASSLVALAGIRETQYF; DNA: TGTGCCAGCAGCTTAGTCGCGCTAGCGGGGATCCGGGAGACCCAGTACTTC
J: TRBJ2-7; V: TRBV6-6; size: -; D: TRBD2; CDR3: CASSYSSREAAEQYF; DNA: TGTGCCAGCAGTTACTCCTCGCGGGAGGCGGCCGAGCAGTACTTC
J: TRBJ2-5; V: TRBV2; size: -; D: TRBD2; CDR3: CASSERGRETQYF; DNA: TGTGCCAGCAGTGAGCGGGGGAGGGAGACCCAGTACTTC
J: TRBJ1-3; V: TRBV2; size: -; D: TRBD1; CDR3: CASRATGGGGNTIYF; DNA: TGTGCCAGCAGGGCGACAGGGGGCGGTGGAAACACCATATATTTT
J: TRBJ1-1; V: TRBV10-2; size: -; D: TRBD1; CDR3: CASTRDRGSEAFF; DNA: TGCGCCAGCACTAGAGACAGGGGCAGTGAAGCTTTCTTT
J: TRBJ2-3; V: TRBV5-6; size: few; D: -; CDR3: CASSLGTSSDTQYF; DNA: TGTGCCAGCAGCTTGGGAACCTCTAGTGATACGCAGTATTTT
J: TRBJ2-4; V: TRBV15; size: -; D: -; CDR3: CATSRDGGMENIQYF; DNA: TGTGCCACCAGCAGAGATGGAGGGATGGAAAACATTCAGTACTTC
J: TRBJ2-5; V: TRBV28; size: few; D: -; CDR3: CASSRDIYDQETQYF; DNA: TGTGCCAGCAGTCGGGACATCTATGACCAAGAGACCCAGTACTTC
J: TRBJ2-5; V: TRBV7-3; size: -; D: -; CDR3: CASSPPGQETQYF; DNA: TGTGCCAGCAGCCCCCCGGGCCAAGAGACCCAGTACTTC
J: TRBJ1-6; V: TRBV3-1/TRBV3-2; size: -; D: TRBD1; CDR3: CASSPTGGGSPLHF; DNA: TGTGCCAGCAGTCCCACAGGGGGCGGATCACCCCTCCACTTT
J: TRBJ2-3; V: TRBV27; size: -; D: -; CDR3: CASRLNRRSSTDTQYF; DNA: TGTGCCAGCAGGCTTAACAGGAGATCTAGCACAGATACGCAGTATTTT
J: TRBJ2-3; V: TRBV5-1; size: -; D: -; CDR3: CASSSRGQRDTQYF; DNA: TGCGCCAGCAGCTCGCGGGGCCAAAGAGATACGCAGTATTTT
J: TRBJ2-1; V: TRBV11-3; size: -; D: -; CDR3: CASSFGTRLYNEQFF; DNA: TGTGCCAGCAGCTTCGGGACTCGCCTTTACAATGAGCAGTTCTTC
J: TRBJ2-2; V: TRBV10-3; size: -; D: TRBD2; CDR3: CAISGVAGGARGELFF; DNA: TGTGCCATCAGTGGAGTAGCGGGGGGGGCCCGCGGGGAGCTGTTTTTT
J: TRBJ2-3; V: TRBV18; size: -; D: TRBD1; CDR3: CASSPPSGTGGTDTQYF; DNA: TGTGCCAGCTCACCACCCTCTGGTACAGGGGGCACAGATACGCAGTATTTT
J: TRBJ2-7; V: TRBV5-1; size: -; D: TRBD1; CDR3: CASSLSGTEPYEQYF; DNA: TGCGCCAGCAGCCTGTCCGGGACAGAGCCCTACGAGCAGTACTTC
J: TRBJ1-5; V: TRBV4-2; size: -; D: -; CDR3: CASSQDSPHTGNLNQPQHF; DNA: TGTGCCAGCAGCCAAGATTCACCCCATACCGGGAACCTCAATCAGCCCCAGCATTTT
J: TRBJ1-5; V: TRBV2; size: few; D: -; CDR3: CASSEAGRGYGNQPQHF; DNA: TGTGCCAGCAGTGAGGCCGGGAGGGGGTATGGCAATCAGCCCCAGCATTTT
J: TRBJ1-2; V: TRBV28; size: -; D: -; CDR3: CASSFRQGLYGYTF; DNA: TGTGCCAGCAGTTTCCGCCAGGGCCTCTATGGCTACACCTTC
J: TRBJ1-2; V: TRBV19; size: -; D: -; CDR3: CASNINRDYGYTF; DNA: TGTGCCAGTAATATCAACAGGGACTATGGCTACACCTTC
J: TRBJ1-5; V: TRBV18; size: -; D: TRBD1; CDR3: CASARTGNDQPQHF; DNA: TGTGCCAGCGCCCGGACAGGGAACGATCAGCCCCAGCATTTT
J: TRBJ1-4; V: TRBV3-1/TRBV3-2; size: -; D: -; CDR3: CASSQVSTGEKLFF; DNA: TGTGCCAGCAGCCAAGTCAGCACCGGGGAAAAACTGTTTTTT
J: TRBJ1-4; V: TRBV19; size: -; D: -; CDR3: CASTQLGEPTNEKLFF; DNA: TGTGCCAGTACCCAACTCGGGGAACCGACGAATGAAAAACTGTTTTTT
J: TRBJ2-1; V: TRBV11-3; size: -; D: TRBD1; CDR3: CASSLPGQVNEQFF; DNA: TGTGCCAGCAGCTTACCGGGACAGGTTAATGAGCAGTTCTTC
J: TRBJ1-6; V: TRBV30; size: -; D: TRBD1; CDR3: CAWSRGQDNSPLHF; DNA: TGTGCCTGGAGTAGGGGACAGGATAATTCACCCCTCCACTTT
J: TRBJ1-1; V: TRBV5-1; size: -; D: TRBD1; CDR3: CASSFRTGMSTEAFF; DNA: TGCGCCAGCAGCTTTCGGACAGGGATGAGCACTGAAGCTTTCTTT
J: TRBJ2-2; V: TRBV19; size: -; D: -; CDR3: CASSNYRASNTGELFF; DNA: TGTGCCAGTAGTAACTACAGGGCTTCGAACACCGGGGAGCTGTTTTTT
J: TRBJ2-5; V: TRBV28; size: -; D: TRBD1; CDR3: CASSTNRGMETQYF; DNA: TGTGCCAGCAGTACCAACAGGGGTATGGAGACCCAGTACTTC